This entry lists 27 T cell receptor beta chains sequenced from one sample in a study of CD8 T cells in Susac syndrome (dated by TCRdb to the late 2010s). Receptors were amplified or captured by the immunoSEQ multiplex PCR assay. RNA was extracted using the RNeasy kit, and roughly 0.45 to 1 microgram was reverse transcribed with random hexamers. In TCRdb, the public reads were trimmed at Q25 with fastp and aligned with MiXCR, with productive beta chains retained. Each CDR3 protein appears once, grouped with its most common genes and DNA. This sample lists roughly 80,000 distinct CDR3 sequences; approximately 94% were detected once. Jointly, the top ten make up 0.25% to 0.3% of the sample. Sequencing used CD8+ T cells from PBMCs. The receptors originated from a human donor in good health.

The chain uses TRBV15 and TRBJ1-2, with TRBD1 as a possible D gene (5 bases). V lost 6 bases and J lost 3, with 20 bases in between. The CDR3 sequence is 16 residues long. Germline CDR1 and CDR2: LNHNV and YYDKDF (reference sequence). DNA for the CDR3: TGTGCCACCAGGGGATGGGGGGACGCGGGCGACTATGGCTACACCTTC. Translated, it gives CATRGWGDAGDYGYTF.

CDR3 nucleotides: TGCGCCAGCAGCTTGGCCGGACGTGGCGGGAGCTACGAGCAGTACGTC. This gives the protein CASSLAGRGGSYEQYV. The chain combines TRBV5-1 with TRBJ2-7; 7 bases agree with TRBD2. The CDR3 totals 16 residues. Germline trimming cut 0 bases from V and 3 bases from J; bases unmatched to any gene: 9. CDR1 SGHRS and CDR2 YFSETQ come from the germline V gene.

V usage is TRBV28 and J usage is TRBJ2-1; D perhaps matches TRBD1 (6 bases). The V and J ends lost 5 bases and 6 bases respectively, with 17 bases between them. Germline V gene data show CDR1 as MDHEN and CDR2 as SYDVKM. The CDR3 is 15 amino acids. For the CDR3, the DNA is TGTGCCAGCAGTGGCAGGGGAGATGGACGCAATGAGCAGTTCTTC. It translates to CASSGRGDGRNEQFF.

This chain uses TRBV5-1 with TRBJ1-2; 7 bases align to TRBD1. The CDR3 loop spans 11 amino acids. With 3 bases clipped from V and 8 bases from J, the junction kept 1 base outside the gene matches. CDR1 and CDR2 (germline): SGHRS, YFSETQ. The CDR3 loop is CASSYRGGYTF. The CDR3, as DNA: TGCGCCAGCAGCTACAGGGGAGGCTACACCTTC.

This chain joins TRBV5-1 and TRBJ2-7, with 7 bases fitting TRBD1. The CDR3 loop spans 16 amino acids. J lost 3 bases, V lost 0 bases, and 9 bases had no gene match. Germline V gene lookup returns CDR1 SGHRS and CDR2 YFSETQ. The CDR3 DNA is TGCGCCAGCAGCTTGGGTGTGGCAGGGGGTCTCTACGAGCAGTACTTC. This encodes CASSLGVAGGLYEQYF.

The chain has TRBV7-9 and TRBJ1-1; a possible D gene is TRBD1 (5 bases). Trimming took 7 bases from V and 0 from J, leaving 18 bases between them. The germline CDR1 and CDR2 sequences are SEHNR and FQNEAQ (reference sequence). CDR3 length: 16 amino acids. CDR3 sequence: CASTLGTDPMNTEAFF. CDR3 in DNA: TGTGCCAGCACCCTTGGGACGGATCCCATGAACACTGAAGCTTTCTTT. The whole variable domain, filled in from reference TRBV7-9 and TRBJ1-1, reads DTGVSQNPRHKITKRGQNVTFRCDPISEHNRLYWYRQTLGQGPEFLTYFQNEAQLEKSRLLSDRFSAERPKGSFSTLEIQRTEQGDSAMYLCASTLGTDPMNTEAFFGQGTRLTVV.

A note on this clonotype: The germline gene is not matched at one end of the junction; a read error may be the cause. The chain carries TRBV4-1 and TRBJ2-1, with 11 bases aligning to TRBD2. This CDR3 has 16 amino acids. Germline V CDR1 and CDR2: MGHRA, YSYEKL. The CDR3 DNA reads TGCGCCAGCAGCCAAGAGCGGACCATCGATAGCGGGAGGGAAATCTTC. This gives the protein CASSQERTIDSGREIF.

The CDR3 DNA reads as TGTGCCAGCAGCACTAGCGGGAGAGCCTACGAGCAGTACGTC. This sequence encodes CASSTSGRAYEQYV. The chain employs TRBV27 and TRBJ2-7; TRBD2 agrees at 11 bases. Trimming cost V 6 bases and J 2 bases; bases outside gene matches: 3. CDR1 and CDR2 (germline): MNHEY, SMNVEV (reference sequence). This CDR3 is 14 amino acids long.

This chain uses TRBV27 with TRBJ1-2; weak D call: TRBD1 (6 bases). The CDR3 covers 14 residues. Germline V gives CDR1 MNHEY, CDR2 SMNVEV (reference sequence). Trimming took 6 bases from V and 6 from J, leaving 17 bases between them. The CDR3 loop reads CASSSRGVGHGYTF. In nucleotides, the CDR3 is TGTGCCAGCAGCTCGAGGGGGGTTGGGCATGGCTACACCTTC.

The gene calls are TRBV27 and TRBJ2-7, with D hard to call. The V and J ends lost 8 bases and 0 bases respectively, with 8 bases between them. The CDR3 loop spans 12 amino acids. Germline values: CDR1 MNHEY, CDR2 SMNVEV (reference sequence). The CDR3, as DNA: TGTGCCAGCGGAATTTACTCCTACGAGCAGTACTTC. This translates into CASGIYSYEQYF.

Regarding this clonotype: One junction end disagrees with the germline gene, perhaps due to a read error. The chain combines TRBV4-1 with TRBJ1-5; tentative D call: TRBD1 (5 bases). The CDR3 sequence is 16 residues long. Germline values: CDR1 MGHRA, CDR2 YSYEKL. CDR3 coding DNA: TGTGCCAGCAGCCAAATTTCAACGGGGGGGAATCAGCCCCAGCATTTT. Its protein product is CASSQISTGGNQPQHF.

The sample holds one count of this clonotype. CDR3 DNA: TGCAGTGCTAGAGATCTAGGGAGAGTGGAGGGCGGGGAGCTGTTTTTT. This encodes CSARDLGRVEGGELFF. This chain connects TRBV20-1 to TRBJ2-2, with D maybe TRBD2 (6 bases). Germline V CDR1 and CDR2: DFQATT, SNEGSKA (reference sequence). This CDR3 spans 16 amino acids. Trimming took off 0 bases at V and 7 bases at J, with 18 bases between the two ends.

The chain is built from TRBV4-1 and TRBJ2-6; D not resolved. The CDR3 extends over 14 amino acids. CDR1 and CDR2 (germline): MGHRA, YSYEKL. The V gene lost 2 bases and the J gene lost 6 bases, with 8 bases spanning the gap. The CDR3 sequence: CASSQRVAANVLTF. In nucleotides, the CDR3 is TGCGCCAGCAGCCAACGGGTGGCGGCCAACGTCCTGACTTTC.

This chain connects TRBV11-1 to TRBJ2-7; D is ambiguous. V gave up 2 bases and J gave up 4 bases, with 6 bases separating them. The CDR3 sequence is 12 residues long. CDR1 and CDR2 (germline): SGHAT, FQDESV (reference sequence). This CDR3 is CASSLSGYEQYV. DNA of the CDR3: TGTGCCAGCAGCTTAAGTGGATACGAGCAGTACGTC.

CDR3 nucleotides: TGCAGTGCTAGAGACGGCGGTTCGGGGGGCCGGGGAGAGACCCAGTACTTC. It yields the protein CSARDGGSGGRGETQYF. The genes are TRBV20-1 and TRBJ2-5; weak D call: TRBD2 (7 bases). The V and J ends lost 0 bases and 4 bases respectively, with 21 bases between them. The CDR3 extends over 17 amino acids. Germline V gene sequence: CDR1 DFQATT, CDR2 SNEGSKA (reference sequence).

V gene TRBV18 combines with J gene TRBJ1-2, with D perhaps matching TRBD1 (5 bases). This CDR3 has 14 residues. The germline V and J ends were trimmed by 3 bases and 3 bases, with 11 bases remaining between them. CDR1 KGHSH and CDR2 LQKENI come from the germline V gene. Here the CDR3 DNA reads TGTGCCAGCTCACCGGGTACGGGGGACTATGGCTACACCTTC. Translation: CASSPGTGDYGYTF.

V usage is TRBV29-1 and J usage is TRBJ2-3; D remains ambiguous. With 0 bases removed from V and 4 bases from J, the gap between germline ends came to 11 bases. Germline values: CDR1 SQVTM, CDR2 ANQGSEA. The CDR3 has 14 residues. CDR3: CSVEEGEWPDTQYF. The CDR3 DNA sequence: TGCAGCGTTGAAGAGGGTGAATGGCCAGATACGCAGTATTTT.

This chain joins TRBV7-9 and TRBJ2-7; perhaps TRBD1 as D (6 bases). The CDR3 length is 14 residues. Trimming stripped 11 bases from V and 4 bases from J, with 21 bases between. Germline V gene lookup returns CDR1 SEHNR and CDR2 FQNEAQ (reference sequence). The CDR3 region has the DNA TGTGCCGGCGAGGGGGTCCGCCCGGGGTACGAGCAGTACTTC. This gives the protein CAGEGVRPGYEQYF.

The CDR3 DNA reads as TGTGCCAGCAGTTTATCCATGCCGGGGGCCGGGGAGCTGTTTTTT. Encoded protein: CASSLSMPGAGELFF. The chain recombines TRBV28 with TRBJ2-2; the D gene is possibly TRBD2 (6 bases). V was cut by 1 base and J by 6 bases, with 12 bases left in between. The CDR3 totals 15 residues. CDR1 MDHEN and CDR2 SYDVKM come from the germline V gene.

The chain recombines TRBV12-5 with TRBJ1-1; D is ambiguous. Germline V gene lookup returns CDR1 LGHNT and CDR2 FRNRAP. Trimming pared 6 bases from V and 8 bases from J, leaving 7 bases between. The CDR3 runs 10 residues. CDR3 coding DNA: TGTGCTAGTGGGGCCCCCGAAGCTTTCTTT. It codes for CASGAPEAFF.

The chain has TRBV5-1 and TRBJ2-7; 9 positions agree with TRBD1. V gave up 3 bases and J gave up 6 bases; unmatched junction bases: 7. In germline, CDR1 is SGHRS, CDR2 YFSETQ. This CDR3 has 14 residues. CDR3 protein: CASSSGDRVREQYF. The CDR3 DNA is TGCGCCAGCAGCTCGGGGGACAGGGTTCGCGAGCAGTACTTC.

This sequence joins TRBV5-4 and TRBJ2-5; 8 positions agree with TRBD2. Germline V lookup: CDR1 SGHNT, CDR2 YYREEE (reference sequence). The CDR3 is 15 residues long. With V trimmed by 4 bases and J by 4 bases, 9 bases remained unmatched. CDR3 in amino acids: CASSHLAGGGETQYF. The CDR3 DNA reads as TGTGCCAGCAGCCACCTAGCGGGTGGAGGAGAGACCCAGTACTTC.

On this clonotype itself: One junction end does not reproduce the germline sequence, and a read error may be involved. This chain links TRBV5-4 with TRBJ1-6, with D possibly matching TRBD1 (6 bases). The CDR3 has 12 residues. Germline V CDR1 and CDR2: SGHNT, YYREEE (reference sequence). The CDR3 DNA reads TGTGCCAGCAGCTCGGAAAATGGACAGATTGTATTT. Its translation is CASSSENGQIVF.

The chain combines TRBV27 with TRBJ2-5, with D tentatively TRBD2 (6 bases). CDR1 and CDR2 from the germline V gene are MNHEY and SMNVEV (reference sequence). The V and J ends lost 6 bases and 4 bases respectively, with 15 bases between them. The CDR3 loop spans 14 amino acids. CDR3 nucleotides: TGTGCCAGCAGCCTGCTTGGGGGGACAGAGACCCAGTACTTC. Its protein is CASSLLGGTETQYF.

The sample holds one count of this clonotype. The V call is TRBV9, the J call TRBJ2-7, with D possibly called TRBD1 or TRBD2 (5 bases each). Trimming shortened V by 0 bases and J by 5 bases, and 12 bases separated the two germline ends. The CDR3 length is 14 residues. Germline values: CDR1 SGDLS, CDR2 YYNGEE. CDR3 DNA sequence: TGTGCCAGCAGCGTAGCTAATGGGGGAGACGAGCAGTACTTC. Protein sequence: CASSVANGGDEQYF.

The rearrangement joins TRBV3-1 to TRBJ2-2; D is uncertain. The CDR3 totals 15 residues. V was cut by 0 bases and J by 7 bases, with 12 bases left in between. CDR1 and CDR2 from the germline V gene are LGHDT and YNNKEL (reference sequence). In DNA, the CDR3 is TGTGCCAGCAGCCAAGAATCGAGGCCGGTCGGGGAGCTGTTTTTT. The encoded protein is CASSQESRPVGELFF.

J is TRBJ2-1 and V is TRBV3-1; either TRBD1 or TRBD2 may fit D (6 bases each). CDR1 is LGHDT, CDR2 YNNKEL, per germline (reference sequence). V lost 0 bases and J lost 2, with 14 bases in between. The CDR3 has 17 amino acids. The CDR3 nucleotides are TGTGCCAGCAGCCAAGAAGGACGGGGGCGTGCCTACAATGAGCAGTTCTTC. Its protein is CASSQEGRGRAYNEQFF.